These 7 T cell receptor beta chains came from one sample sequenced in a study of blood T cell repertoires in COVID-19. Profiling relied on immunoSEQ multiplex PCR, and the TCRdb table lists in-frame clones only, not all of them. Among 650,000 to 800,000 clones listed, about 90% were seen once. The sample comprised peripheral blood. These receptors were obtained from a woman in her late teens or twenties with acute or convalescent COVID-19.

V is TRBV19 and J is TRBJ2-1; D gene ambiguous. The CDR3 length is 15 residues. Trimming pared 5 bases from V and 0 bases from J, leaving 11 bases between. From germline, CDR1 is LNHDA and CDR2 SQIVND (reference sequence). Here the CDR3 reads CASSAEPGSYNEQFF. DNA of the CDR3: TGTGCCAGTAGTGCCGAACCGGGCTCCTACAATGAGCAGTTCTTC.

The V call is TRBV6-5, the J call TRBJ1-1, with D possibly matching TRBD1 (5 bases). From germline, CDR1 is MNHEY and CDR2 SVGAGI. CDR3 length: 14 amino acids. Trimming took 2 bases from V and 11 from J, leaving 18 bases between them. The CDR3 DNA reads TGTGCCAGCAGTTACAGGGGCAGGGCTGAGGCGGCTTTCTTT. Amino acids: CASSYRGRAEAAFF.

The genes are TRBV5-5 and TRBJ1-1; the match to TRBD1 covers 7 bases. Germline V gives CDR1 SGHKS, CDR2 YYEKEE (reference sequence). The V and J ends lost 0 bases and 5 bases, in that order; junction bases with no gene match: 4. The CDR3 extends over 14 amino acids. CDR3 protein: CASSLVSGGTEAFF. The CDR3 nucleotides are TGTGCCAGCAGCTTGGTCTCAGGGGGGACTGAAGCTTTCTTT.

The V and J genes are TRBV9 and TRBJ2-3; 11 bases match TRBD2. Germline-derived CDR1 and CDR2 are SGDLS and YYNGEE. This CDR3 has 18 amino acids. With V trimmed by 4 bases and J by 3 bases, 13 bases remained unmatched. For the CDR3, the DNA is TGTGCCAGCAGCCTTTCTAGCGGGGGGCCTGTAAAGACAGATACGCAGTATTTT. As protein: CASSLSSGGPVKTDTQYF.

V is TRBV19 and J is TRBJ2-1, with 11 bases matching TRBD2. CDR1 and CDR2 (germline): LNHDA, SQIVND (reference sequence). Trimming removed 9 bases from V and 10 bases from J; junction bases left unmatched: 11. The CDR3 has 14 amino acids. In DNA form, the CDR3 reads TGTGCCAGCCGGATAGCGGGGGGGCCGGGGGAGCAGTTCTTC. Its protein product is CASRIAGGPGEQFF.

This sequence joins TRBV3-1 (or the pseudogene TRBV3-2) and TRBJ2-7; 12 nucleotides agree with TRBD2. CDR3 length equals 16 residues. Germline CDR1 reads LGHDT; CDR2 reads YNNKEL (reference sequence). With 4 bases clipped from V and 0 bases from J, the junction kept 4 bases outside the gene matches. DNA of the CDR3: TGTGCCAGCAGCCGGACTAGCGGGGCGCACTCCTACGAGCAGTACTTC. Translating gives CASSRTSGAHSYEQYF.

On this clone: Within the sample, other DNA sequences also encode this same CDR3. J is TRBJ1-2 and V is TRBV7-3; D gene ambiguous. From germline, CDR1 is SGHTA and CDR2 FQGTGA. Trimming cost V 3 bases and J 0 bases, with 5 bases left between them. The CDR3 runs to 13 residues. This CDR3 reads CASSLSSNYGYTF. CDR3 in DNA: TGTGCCAGCAGCTTGTCCTCTAACTATGGCTACACCTTC.